The entry that follows covers one T cell receptor beta chain sequence. This entry is derived from a study of cytomegalovirus exposure and HLA in healthy donors. In the PCR, 60 Vbeta and 13 Jbeta primers were used. Data came from immunoSEQ multiplex PCR; TCRdb stores just in-frame clones and leaves some out. This table has some 140,000 clones, 70% to 75% appearing once. The sample taken for sequencing was PBMCs. This receptor was taken from a woman aged 40 to 50 in good health and CMV-seronegative.

The CDR3 spells CSVEERTGRNYGYTF. CDR3 bases: TGCAGCGTTGAAGAGAGGACAGGGAGAAACTATGGCTACACCTTC. The chain carries TRBV29-1 and TRBJ1-2; 8 bases are a match to TRBD1. CDR1 is SQVTM and CDR2 is ANQGSEA in the germline V gene. The CDR3 extends over 15 amino acids. J gave up 2 bases and V 0 bases, and 5 bases lay outside the gene matches. The entire variable domain, with the rest obtained from reference TRBV29-1 and TRBJ1-2, is as follows: SAVISQKPSRDICQRGTSLTIQCQVDSQVTMMFWYRQQPGQSLTLIATANQGSEATYESGFVIDKFPISRPNLTFSTLTVSNMSPEDSSIYLCSVEERTGRNYGYTFGSGTRLTVV.